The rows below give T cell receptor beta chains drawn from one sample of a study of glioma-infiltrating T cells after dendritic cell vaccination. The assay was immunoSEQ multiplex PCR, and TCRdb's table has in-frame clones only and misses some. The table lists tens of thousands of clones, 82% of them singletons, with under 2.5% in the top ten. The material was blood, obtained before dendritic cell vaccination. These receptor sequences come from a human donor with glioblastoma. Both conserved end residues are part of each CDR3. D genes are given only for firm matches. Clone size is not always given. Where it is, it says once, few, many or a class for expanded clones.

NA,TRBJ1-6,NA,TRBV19,CASSMGAAFNSPLHF,TGTGCCAGTAGTATGGGGGCGGCGTTTAACTCACCCCTCCACTTT
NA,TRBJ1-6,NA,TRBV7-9,CASRTGTWSSYNSPLHF,TGTGCCAGCAGGACCGGTACGTGGAGCTCCTATAATTCACCCCTCCACTTT
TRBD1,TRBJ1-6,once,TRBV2,CASTSTLTDRGSPLHF,TGTGCCAGCACCTCTACCCTGACAGACAGGGGTTCACCCCTCCACTTT
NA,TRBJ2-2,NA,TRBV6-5,CASRTGTSNTGELFF,TGTGCCAGCAGAACCGGGACAAGCAACACCGGGGAGCTGTTTTTT
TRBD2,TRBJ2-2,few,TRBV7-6,CASSGSGSHTGELFF,TGTGCCAGCAGCGGAAGCGGGAGCCACACCGGGGAGCTGTTTTTT
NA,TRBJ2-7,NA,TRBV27,CASSYSDSSYEQYF,TGTGCCAGCAGTTACTCGGACAGCTCCTACGAGCAGTACTTC
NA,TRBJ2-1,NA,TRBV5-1,CASSFPGVTEQFF,TGCGCCAGCAGCTTCCCGGGAGTCACTGAGCAGTTCTTC
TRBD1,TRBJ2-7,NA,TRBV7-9,CASSSNGDRISYEQYF,TGTGCCAGCAGCTCCAACGGGGACAGGATCTCCTACGAGCAGTACTTC
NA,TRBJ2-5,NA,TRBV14,CASSQVTGRAETQYF,TGTGCCAGCAGCCAAGTTACTGGGCGCGCGGAGACCCAGTACTTC
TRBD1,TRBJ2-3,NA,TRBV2,CASRSTGGRTDTQYF,TGTGCCAGCAGATCGACAGGGGGCAGAACAGATACGCAGTATTTT
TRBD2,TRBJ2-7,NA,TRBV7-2,CASSFQGGTYEQYF,TGTGCCAGCAGCTTTCAGGGAGGGACCTACGAGCAGTACTTC
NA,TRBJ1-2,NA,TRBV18,CASSPSRGDYGYTF,TGTGCCAGCTCACCAAGCAGGGGAGACTATGGCTACACCTTC
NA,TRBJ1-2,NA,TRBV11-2,CASSLSSGFYTF,TGTGCCAGCAGCTTATCTTCCGGGTTCTACACCTTC
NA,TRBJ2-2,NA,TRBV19,CASSISTPWGANTGELFF,TGTGCCAGTAGTATTAGCACACCCTGGGGGGCGAACACCGGGGAGCTGTTTTTT
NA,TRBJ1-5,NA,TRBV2,CASSKIYRVSNQPQHF,TGTGCCAGCAGTAAAATCTACAGGGTTAGCAATCAGCCCCAGCATTTT
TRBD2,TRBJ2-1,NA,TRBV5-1,CASSGTSGSPNEQFF,TGCGCCAGCAGTGGGACTAGCGGGAGTCCCAATGAGCAGTTCTTC
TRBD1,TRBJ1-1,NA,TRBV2,CASTESGQMNTEAFF,TGTGCCAGCACCGAGTCGGGACAGATGAACACTGAAGCTTTCTTT
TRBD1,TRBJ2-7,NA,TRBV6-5,CASRDFRDRGTQYF,TGTGCCAGCAGGGATTTCCGGGACAGGGGAACGCAGTACTTC
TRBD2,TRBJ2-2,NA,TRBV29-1,CSVEVPPGGTGELFF,TGCAGCGTCGAGGTGCCACCGGGAGGGACCGGGGAGCTGTTTTTT
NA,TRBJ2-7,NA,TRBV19,CASSTGSYEQYF,TGTGCCAGTAGTACAGGCTCCTACGAGCAGTACTTC
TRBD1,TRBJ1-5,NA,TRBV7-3,CASSDDRGVQPQHF,TGTGCCAGCAGCGACGACAGGGGAGTTCAGCCCCAGCATTTT
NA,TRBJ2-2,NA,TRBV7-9,CASSQGQLGLTGELFF,TGTGCCAGCAGCCAAGGACAGCTCGGGTTGACCGGGGAGCTGTTTTTT
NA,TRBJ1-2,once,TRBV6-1,CAARVANYGYTF,TGTGCCGCCCGGGTAGCCAACTATGGCTACACCTTC
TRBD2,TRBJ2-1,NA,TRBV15,CATSSLAAPEGEQFF,TGTGCCACCAGCAGTCTAGCGGCCCCGGAGGGTGAGCAGTTCTTC
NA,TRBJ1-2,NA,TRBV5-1,CASSLGGFNGYTF,TGCGCCAGCTCCCTGGGGGGGTTCAATGGCTACACCTTC
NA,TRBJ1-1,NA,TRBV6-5,CASSYHPGNTEAFF,TGTGCCAGCAGTTATCACCCGGGAAACACTGAAGCTTTCTTT
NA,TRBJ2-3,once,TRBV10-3,CATMLGGGDTDTQYF,TGTGCCACCATGTTGGGCGGGGGCGACACAGATACGCAGTATTTT
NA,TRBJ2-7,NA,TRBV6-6,CASSYSNRERYEQYF,TGTGCCAGCAGTTACTCCAACAGGGAGCGCTACGAGCAGTACTTC
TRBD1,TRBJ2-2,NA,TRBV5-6,CASSIGDRGTGELFF,TGTGCCAGCAGTATAGGGGACAGGGGCACCGGGGAGCTGTTTTTT
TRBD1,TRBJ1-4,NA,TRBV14,CASSQEQGTGINEKLFF,TGTGCCAGCAGCCAAGAACAGGGGACAGGGATAAACGAAAAACTGTTTTTT
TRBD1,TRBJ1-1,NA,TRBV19,CASLDRVNTEAFF,TGTGCCAGTTTAGACAGGGTGAACACTGAAGCTTTCTTT
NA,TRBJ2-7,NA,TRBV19,CASSIWEGLDRLIYEQYF,TGTGCCAGTAGTATCTGGGAGGGCTTGGACAGATTAATCTACGAGCAGTACTTC
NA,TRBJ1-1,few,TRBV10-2,CASTPVMPGRGGTEAFF,TGCGCCAGCACCCCCGTGATGCCAGGGCGAGGGGGCACTGAAGCTTTCTTT
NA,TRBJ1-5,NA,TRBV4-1,CASSQDRGNQPQHF,TGCGCCAGCAGCCAAGACAGGGGCAATCAGCCCCAGCATTTT
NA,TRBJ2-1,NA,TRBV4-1,CASSQDLRGSRGAVYNEQFF,TGCGCCAGCAGCCAAGATCTTAGGGGAAGTCGAGGTGCTGTTTACAATGAGCAGTTCTTC